This T cell receptor (beta chain) was documented in a study of monozygotic twins with cystic fibrosis. Clones were read by immunoSEQ multiplex PCR, and TCRdb kept only the in-frame ones, dropping some. The data contain some 26,000 clones, approximately 90% of them singletons. J was trimmed by 2 bases and V by 3 bases; bases with no gene match: 7. Germline V gene lookup returns CDR1 LGHNA and CDR2 YNFKEQ. The CDR3 sequence is 16 residues long. General observations from the study: Monozygotic CF twin pairs shared significantly more nucleotide-identical clonotypes than unrelated CF individuals did.

Notes on this clone: Its antigen is undetermined.

The chain carries TRBV4-2 and TRBJ2-1; 7 bases are shared with TRBD2. The sample taken for sequencing was blood. The sequence was collected from a girl aged 2-15 years with cystic fibrosis. The CDR3 protein is CASSQAWLAAYNEQFF. CDR3 coding DNA: TGTGCCAGCAGCCAGGCGTGGCTAGCGGCCTACAATGAGCAGTTCTTC.